The 18 T cell receptor beta chains reported below all come from one sample, sequenced in a study of T-cell reconstitution after alpha-beta-depleted transplantation in children. Molecular barcoding with unique molecular identifiers was used for the TCRbeta library. MiXCR, applied by TCRdb to the PCR reads, yields one record per CDR3 protein. The sample has 500,000 to 600,000 distinct CDR3 sequences; approximately 29% are singletons. The source was PBMCs from the stem cell graft donor, collected from the stem cell graft. The origin of the receptors is a human donor who donated a stem cell graft to a child with aplastic anemia.

The chain couples TRBV4-1 to TRBJ1-1; the D is unclear. Trimming cost V 1 base and J 5 bases, with 11 bases left between them. CDR3 length equals 14 residues. Germline V gives CDR1 MGHRA, CDR2 YSYEKL. The CDR3 loop is CASSQAPHGTEAFF. CDR3 nucleotides: TGCGCCAGCAGCCAAGCTCCCCATGGGACTGAAGCTTTCTTT.

The gene calls are TRBV27 and TRBJ1-1, with 7 bases lining up with TRBD1. The CDR3 has 14 amino acids. V shed 6 bases, J shed 4 bases, and the junction held 8 bases outside the gene matches. Per the germline V gene, CDR1 is MNHEY and CDR2 is SMNVEV (reference sequence). The DNA of the CDR3 is TGTGCCAGCAGCCTACAGACAGGGACCACTGAAGCTTTCTTT. The encoded protein is CASSLQTGTTEAFF.

This clonotype was detected a few times. The chain recombines TRBV20-1 with TRBJ2-2; D is unclear. From germline, CDR1 is DFQATT and CDR2 SNEGSKA (reference sequence). There are 11 residues in the CDR3. Trimming shortened V by 6 bases and J by 9 bases, and 11 bases separated the two germline ends. The CDR3 here is CSANSARELFF. The CDR3 nucleotides are TGCAGTGCCAATTCGGCAAGGGAGCTGTTTTTT.

The chain links TRBV29-1 to TRBJ2-3; possible D gene TRBD1, 5 bases. The CDR3 has 15 residues. The germline V gene encodes CDR1 SQVTM and CDR2 ANQGSEA. Trimming removed 0 bases at V and 1 base at J, with 11 bases between. The chain's CDR3 is CSVEDLGAGTDTQYF. The DNA of the CDR3 is TGCAGCGTTGAAGATCTTGGGGCCGGCACAGATACGCAGTATTTT.

This clonotype was found a few times. V gene TRBV5-1 combines with J gene TRBJ2-1, with no clear D. CDR3 length: 14 residues. Trimming took 0 bases from V and 6 from J, leaving 10 bases between them. Germline V gene sequence: CDR1 SGHRS, CDR2 YFSETQ. The CDR3 is CASSLAGTVNEQFF. Here the CDR3 DNA reads TGCGCCAGCAGCTTGGCCGGTACAGTCAATGAGCAGTTCTTC.

This clonotype was counted a single time. This chain links TRBV19 with TRBJ2-5; D remains unclear. Trimming left V 0 bases short and J 1 base short, with 9 bases between. Germline V lookup: CDR1 LNHDA, CDR2 SQIVND (reference sequence). This CDR3 has 15 residues. The CDR3 nucleotides read TGTGCCAGTAGTATAGATCGATCTAGCCAAGAGACCCAGTACTTC. Translated, it gives CASSIDRSSQETQYF.

V gene TRBV6-2 or TRBV6-3 combines with J gene TRBJ2-5; D is perhaps TRBD1 or TRBD2 (5 bases each). V lost 10 bases and J 1 base, leaving 13 bases between the germline ends. Germline V CDR1 and CDR2: MNHEY, SVGEGT. CDR3 length: 13 amino acids. The DNA for the CDR3 is TGTGCCACGGGACCGACGGTCCAAGAGACCCAGTACTTC. This encodes CATGPTVQETQYF.

This chain links TRBV12-3 or TRBV12-4 with TRBJ2-1; D gene unclear. The germline V and J ends were trimmed by 2 bases and 10 bases, with 9 bases remaining between them. The CDR3 spans 12 residues. The CDR3 is CASSLIQSEQFF. The CDR3 coding sequence is TGTGCCAGCAGTTTAATCCAGTCGGAGCAGTTCTTC.

This sequence joins TRBV10-2 and TRBJ1-5; 7 bases agree with TRBD1. V dropped 2 bases and J dropped 4; count of bases not matched to a gene: 8. The CDR3 is 16 residues long. Germline V gene lookup returns CDR1 WSHSY and CDR2 SAAADI. The CDR3 is CASSESLTGRNQPQHF. The CDR3 coding sequence is TGCGCCAGCAGTGAGAGTCTGACAGGGAGGAATCAGCCCCAGCATTTT.

The CDR3 bases are TGTGCCAGCAGCTCAGGACAGGCGTCATACGAGCAGTACGTC. As protein: CASSSGQASYEQYV. The chain combines TRBV5-4 with TRBJ2-7; 7 nucleotides match TRBD1. This CDR3 has 14 residues. V dropped 3 bases and J dropped 4; count of bases not matched to a gene: 7. CDR1 and CDR2 (germline): SGHNT, YYREEE (reference sequence).

This clonotype was found a few times. CDR3 loop: CASSLGLAGEQYV. The CDR3 DNA sequence: TGTGCCAGCTCACTTGGACTAGCGGGGGAGCAGTACGTC. This chain links TRBV18 with TRBJ2-7, with TRBD2 matching over 12 bases. This CDR3 has 13 amino acids. J gave up 7 bases and V 4 bases, and 2 bases lay outside the gene matches. The V gene's germline CDR1 is KGHSH and CDR2 LQKENI.

The J gene is TRBJ1-1, the V gene TRBV12-3 or TRBV12-4; tentative D call: TRBD1 (5 bases). V gave up 4 bases and J gave up 6 bases, with 12 bases separating them. This CDR3 region has 13 residues. The CDR3 spells CASSSRVRSEAFF. The DNA for the CDR3 is TGTGCCAGCAGTTCCAGGGTTAGATCTGAAGCTTTCTTT.

This clonotype was detected once. The V call is TRBV5-1, the J call TRBJ2-5, with 7 positions matching TRBD1. The CDR3 loop spans 14 amino acids. Germline V gene data show CDR1 as SGHRS and CDR2 as YFSETQ. Trimming cost V 4 bases and J 4 bases; bases outside gene matches: 7. For the CDR3, the DNA is TGCGCCAGCAGCCCTCGACAGGGTCTAGAGACCCAGTACTTC. Encoded protein: CASSPRQGLETQYF. Using reference TRBV5-1 and TRBJ2-5 for the parts outside the CDR3, the full variable domain is KAGVTQTPRYLIKTRGQQVTLSCSPISGHRSVSWYQQTPGQGLQFLFEYFSETQRNKGNFPGRFSGRQFSNSRSEMNVSTLELGDSALYLCASSPRQGLETQYFGPGTRLLVL.

This clonotype was seen a few times. The rearrangement uses TRBV20-1 and TRBJ2-7; the D gene is possibly TRBD2 (6 bases). V lost 0 bases and J 2 bases, leaving 14 bases between the germline ends. Per the germline V gene, CDR1 is DFQATT and CDR2 is SNEGSKA (reference sequence). This CDR3 has 15 amino acids. Here the CDR3 reads CSARDGGGITYEQYF. The CDR3 DNA is TGCAGTGCTAGAGATGGTGGCGGGATTACCTACGAGCAGTACTTC.

The chain recombines TRBV7-2 with TRBJ2-1; 13 bases map to TRBD2. The CDR3 has 14 residues. The V segment lost 6 bases and the J segment 8 bases; nucleotides outside the gene matches: 4. Germline CDR1 and CDR2: SGHTA and FQGNSA. The CDR3 region has the DNA TGTGCCAGCAGTTGGACTAGCGGGAGTTATGAGCAGTTCTTC. Translation gives CASSWTSGSYEQFF.

The chain uses TRBV19 and TRBJ1-5; D is uncertain. This CDR3 has 14 amino acids. V shed 3 bases and J shed 1 base, with 7 bases lying between them. CDR1 LNHDA and CDR2 SQIVND come from the germline V gene (reference sequence). The CDR3 is CASSIPESNQPQHF. CDR3 nucleotides: TGTGCCAGTAGTATTCCCGAGAGCAATCAGCCCCAGCATTTT.

The DNA for the CDR3 is TGTGCCACCAGCAGAGAAGCAGGATGGTCAGATACGCAGTATTTT. Amino acid sequence: CATSREAGWSDTQYF. J is TRBJ2-3 and V is TRBV15; D is unresolved. CDR3 length equals 15 residues. Germline loops: CDR1 LNHNV, CDR2 YYDKDF (reference sequence). Trimming took off 0 bases at V and 4 bases at J, with 11 bases between the two ends. Drawing the rest from reference TRBV15 and TRBJ2-3, the complete variable domain is DAMVIQNPRYQVTQFGKPVTLSCSQTLNHNVMYWYQQKSSQAPKLLFHYYDKDFNNEADTPDNFQSRRPNTSFCFLDIRSPGLGDTAMYLCATSREAGWSDTQYFGPGTRLTVL.

This clonotype was picked up a small number of times. The rearrangement uses TRBV11-2 and TRBJ2-3; TRBD2 agrees at 8 bases. Germline values: CDR1 SGHAT, CDR2 FQNNGV. Germline trimming cut 1 base from V and 2 bases from J; bases unmatched to any gene: 8. CDR3 size: 17 residues. The CDR3 region has the DNA TGTGCCAGCAGCTTAGGGCGACTAGCGCAATACACAGATACGCAGTATTTT. Its protein is CASSLGRLAQYTDTQYF.